This T cell receptor beta chain was sequenced during a study of cytomegalovirus exposure and HLA in healthy donors (dated 2017 in TCRdb). Broadly, across the study: According to an earlier analysis of 550 to 750 of the donors, about 170 million T cells yielded 90 million to 130 million unique TCR beta sequences and about 280 Gb of sequence data. An early release covering over 500 HLA-typed donors comprised roughly 300 gigabases of sequencing data and tens of millions of unique TCR sequences. Of the roughly 400 genotyped donors, roughly 80% were placed in the genetic ancestry cluster associated with self-reported Caucasian donors. The study was designed to test whether signatures of past pathogen exposure could be identified by cataloging public T cell receptors. The study profiled the T cell repertoires of about 720 subjects by immunosequencing and related them to cytomegalovirus serostatus. A separate validation cohort of some 130 different subjects was used in addition to the approximately 700-subject first cohort. High-throughput TCR immunosequencing, statistical association of individual TCRs with disease status, and machine learning were combined to predict cytomegalovirus infection status. In a later analysis, previously published TCR beta repertoires from 500 to 750 donors were re-analyzed and high-resolution HLA genotyping was added so that TCR occurrence patterns could be studied. The later analysis used no new phenotypic data to find candidate immune exposures, relying instead on TCR beta sequences and their occurrence across donors. In an earlier analysis of 500 to 650 of the donors, high-throughput TCR beta sequencing was used to judge whether each TCR beta V gene segment behaved as functional or pseudogenic. Donor age, sex, ethnicity and CMV serostatus were collected together with the repertoire data. A later genetic analysis used genome-wide SNP genotypes for about 60% of the roughly 670 donors, treating that subset as a discovery cohort. All discovery cohort repertoires had been generated using a single sequencing platform. Class I and class II HLA loci were covered by the typing at four-digit resolution. The number of typed donors differed by locus: roughly 629-640 for A, B, C, DRB1 and DQB1; 500 to 550 for DQA1; around 580 for DPA1; and some 450 for DPB1. Several DR-DQ haplotypes were treated as single units for association and clustering because of strong linkage in the cohort. Among 300 to 500 genotyped donors of the cohort, an average of around 240,000 unique TCR beta nucleotide sequences was sequenced per donor, of which roughly 18% were non-productive. What the research found in general, with its limitations: Several of the top co-occurrence clusters appeared to be linked to parvovirus B19, influenza, CMV and Epstein-Barr virus, according to a later analysis. About 17 rarely observed V segments, including chromosome 9 orphons, were excluded from the earlier analysis of several hundred of the donors because counts were too low. In a later genetic analysis, a missense DCLRE1C variant was associated with V-gene and J-gene trimming of TCR beta chains, and the association was replicated in an independent cohort. According to a later genetic analysis, donors in an Asian-associated ancestry cluster had fewer N-insertions in productive TCRs than the roughly 700-donor mean. In a later analysis, HLA-associated TCR beta chains were found to be more clonally expanded and to have lower generation probabilities than equally common non-associated chains. The sequencing pipeline was judged likely to have produced a cluster of highly shared sequence variants as a technical artifact. HLA typing was unavailable for some donors at each locus, so association tests used only the typed subset. The 87-base-pair reads could not distinguish some IMGT-functional V segments, including TRBV6-2 and TRBV6-3, so those segments were excluded. In an earlier analysis of around 600 of the donors, most TCR beta V segments were observed in productive rearrangements about 87% or about 30% of the time, broadly matching IMGT annotations. A later analysis found that TCR association rates varied across HLA loci, with DRB1 alleles showing the most associated TCRs and HLA-C alleles the fewest. This cohort had only TCR beta chains sequenced, and the lack of alpha or paired-chain data limited which features could be detected. For the cohort, immune exposure information was limited to CMV serostatus. Most TCR sequences were seen in very few donors, while some public TCRs were found in many individuals. Linkage disequilibrium might explain the correlated functional status among segregating V segments, but an unknown experimental factor could not be excluded. The classifier was reported to diagnose cytomegalovirus status with high specificity and sensitivity in both the original and validation cohorts. A further reported finding was that TCR beta sequences accurately predicted the HLA-A and HLA-B alleles for most subjects in the first cohort. According to the authors, the approach could potentially be generalized to other disease states and immunological phenotypes. A few of the identified cytomegalovirus-associated TCR beta chains were confirmed in vitro to be specific for cytomegalovirus antigens. At a false discovery rate of 0.05, a later analysis linked approximately 18,000 TCR beta sequences to specific HLA alleles. Roughly uniform sequencing depth across donors was assumed in presence/absence analyses, although this assumption may not hold. In a later analysis, most CMV-associated TCR beta chains were found to appear HLA-restricted, with HLA associations seemingly driven largely by CMV exposure. When HLA alleles, especially DR and DQ, strongly co-occurred, attributing TCR associations to individual alleles was difficult. A total of fewer than 200 TCR beta chains were listed by the study as associated with cytomegalovirus.

The receptor library was made with the immunoSEQ multiplex PCR assay. For the multiplex PCR, a mixture combining 60 forward primers for TCR Vbeta segments and 13 reverse primers for TCR Jbeta segments was used. Amplification of the CDR3 region of rearranged TCR beta genes was performed with a multiplex PCR assay on genomic DNA. Amplified TCR beta libraries were sequenced as 87-base-pair reads on the Illumina HiSeq System. For the original study's pipeline: A later analysis tallied roughly 76 million unique TCR beta chains across the 600 to 700 repertoires, and around 12 million of those chains were shared by two or more donors. A nearest-neighbor algorithm error-corrected the raw reads and collapsed the reads into unique sequences, merging closely related sequences to remove PCR and sequencing errors. CDR3 sequences were aligned to IMGT reference sequences to assign V, D and J gene segments. For a sequence to be retained, at least a six-nucleotide match to both a V gene segment and a J gene segment was required. A rearrangement was called productive if the CDR3 had no stop codons and remained in frame with V and J, and every other rearrangement was called non-productive. Following IMGT convention, CDR3 was defined as the stretch from the second conserved V-encoded cysteine up to the conserved J-encoded phenylalanine. In an earlier analysis of approximately 500 of the donors, sequences lacking an unambiguous match to a single V gene segment were excluded. An earlier analysis of a few hundred of the donors called V segments functional above 56.7% productive rearrangements and segregating when the between-donor standard deviation exceeded 5%. A statistical classification framework was built to diagnose cytomegalovirus status from the catalog of TCR beta chain sequences. V and J gene assignment, in a later analysis, came from comparing TCR nucleotide sequences with IMGT/GENE-DB human TR gene sequences. The TCRdist pipeline was used in a later analysis to assign CDR3 sequences and most-parsimonious VDJ recombination scenarios. In a later analysis, each TCR beta chain was defined by its CDR3 amino acid sequence together with its V-gene family, and reads lacking a unique V-gene family were excluded. In a later analysis, 450 to 600 highly shared, low-generation-probability nucleotide sequences were removed to address suspected cross-contamination and a sequencing artifact. In a later analysis, a clonal expansion index for each public chain was calculated from normalized within-repertoire ranks of inferred template counts. In a later analysis, generation probabilities were computed using a VDJ recombination model fitted to out-of-frame rearrangements, and the results were checked against IGoR. In a later analysis, TCR-TCR, TCR-HLA and TCR-CMV co-occurrence was scored with hypergeometric tests, and a repertoire-size bias correction was applied to TCR pairs. False discovery rates were estimated in a later analysis by permuting HLA or CMV assignments 20 times. In a later analysis, co-occurring TCRs were grouped with DBSCAN, and TCRdist sequence similarity was added when clustering was performed within HLA-allele-positive subsets. Repertoires with fewer than 30,000 or more than 120,000 public chains, plus five repertoires with anomalous nucleotide sharing, were excluded from co-occurrence clustering. TCRdb's version of the immuneACCESS table is confined to in-frame rearrangements and falls short of the full clone set. An unresolved V gene accounts for under half of the shortfall where checked; the remainder is of unknown origin. The V and J calls and clone size were taken over from that table, and D and trimming were inferred from the DNA. This sample holds about 130,000 clones; about two thirds were observed only once. The ten largest clones capture 2% to 2.5% of the sample.

On this clone itself: Its target antigen remains unknown. Base qualities were left out, and no much larger clone turns up one base away.

The cohort comprised hundreds of healthy bone marrow donors. All cohort members were sampled while nominally healthy, although unrecorded immune exposures were likely present. The donor was CMV seropositive and was included in the group of approximately 310 seropositive cohort members. Each donor provided a peripheral blood sample, and peripheral blood mononuclear cells were used for TCR beta sequencing. Genomic DNA was extracted from the blood cell samples with the Qiagen DNeasy Blood Extraction Kit. CDR1 and CDR2, per the germline V gene (reference sequence), are GTSNPN and SVGIG. V was cut back by 8 bases and J by 0 bases, leaving a gap of 8 bases between them. From the cysteine through the phenylalanine, the CDR3 covers 12 amino acids. Solely the CDR3 DNA is kept, with 36 bases framed from the first base.

The clonotype was recovered from a woman aged 55-70 years in good health and CMV-seropositive. The specimen sequenced was PBMCs. The V and J genes are TRBV30 and TRBJ1-3; TRBD1 is perhaps the D gene, given 6 matching bases. The nucleotides read TGTGCCAGCAGGGGCTCTGGAAACACCATATATTTT. Its protein reads: CASRGSGNTIYF. Supplemented by the reference TRBV30 and TRBJ1-3 proteins around the CDR3, the complete variable domain is SQTIHQWPATLVQPVGSPLSLECTVEGTSNPNLYWYRQAAGRGLQLLFYSVGIGQISSEVPQNLSASRPQDRQFILSSKKLLLSDSGFYLCASRGSGNTIYFGEGSWLTVV.